This T cell receptor beta chain was found in a study of T cells of healthy individuals. This clonotype was seen many times. The length of the CDR3 is 14 residues. V lost 6 bases, J lost 3 bases, and 14 bases lay in between. In germline, CDR1 is KGHSH, CDR2 LQKENI. TCRdb analysed the 5' RACE reads with MiXCR anew, one entry per CDR3 protein. This table has fewer than 70,000 distinct CDR3 sequences, approximately 14% appearing once. This TCR derives from a human donor in good health. The gene calls are TRBV18 and TRBJ1-2; weak D call: TRBD1 (6 bases). For the CDR3, the DNA is TGTGCCAGCTCGAAGGGGGTAGTTGACTATGGCTACACCTTC. The encoded protein is CASSKGVVDYGYTF. The variable domain in full, with the rest retrieved from reference TRBV18 and TRBJ1-2, is NAGVMQNPRHLVRRRGQEARLRCSPMKGHSHVYWYRQLPEEGLKFMVYLQKENIIDESGMPKERFSAEFPKEGPSILRIQQVVRGDSAAYFCASSKGVVDYGYTFGSGTRLTVV.